Listed here are 13 T cell receptor beta chains from one sample, sequenced in a study of blood T cell repertoires in COVID-19. The assay was immunoSEQ multiplex PCR, and TCRdb's table has in-frame clones only and misses some. The sample has more than 60,000 clones, 90% seen once. Source material: peripheral blood. The receptors derive from a human donor in a cohort sampled during active COVID-19.

The rearrangement joins TRBV7-9 to TRBJ1-1, with 7 positions matching TRBD1. V lost 0 bases to trimming and J lost 0 bases; unmatched junction nucleotides: 7. This CDR3 has 17 amino acids. CDR1 is SEHNR and CDR2 is FQNEAQ in the germline V gene (reference sequence). CDR3 loop: CASSLAGWGQLNTEAFF. CDR3 nucleotides: TGTGCCAGCAGCTTAGCGGGGTGGGGACAGCTGAACACTGAAGCTTTCTTT.

This chain joins TRBV6-5 and TRBJ2-1, with 9 nucleotides matching TRBD1. The CDR3 consists of 15 residues. Germline loops: CDR1 MNHEY, CDR2 SVGAGI. The ends lost 5 bases at V and 8 bases at J; junction bases unmatched: 10. The CDR3 coding sequence is TGTGCCAGCAGTCGTACCGGGACAGGGTCGGATGAGCAGTTCTTC. It specifies CASSRTGTGSDEQFF.

This clone came up a few times. The CDR3 sequence is CASSRGGVSGGPSTDTQYF. The CDR3 bases are TGTGCCAGTAGTCGGGGCGGGGTTAGCGGGGGACCTAGCACAGATACGCAGTATTTT. This chain uses TRBV19 with TRBJ2-3; 9 bases agree with TRBD2. Germline assignment: CDR1 LNHDA and CDR2 SQIVND (reference sequence). The CDR3 runs to 19 residues. V lost 5 bases and J lost 0; bases outside the gene matches: 15.

The chain uses TRBV6-2 or TRBV6-3 and TRBJ2-5; 10 bases line up with TRBD2. The CDR3 sequence is 15 residues long. The ends lost 5 bases at V and 2 bases at J; junction bases unmatched: 5. Germline values: CDR1 MNHEY, CDR2 SVGEGT. CDR3 sequence: CASSNSGGPQETQYF. The CDR3 DNA reads as TGTGCCAGCAGTAATAGCGGGGGGCCGCAAGAGACCCAGTACTTC.

This clone came up once. This chain connects TRBV9 to TRBJ2-7; 7 nucleotides align to TRBD2. This CDR3 is 18 amino acids long. In germline, CDR1 is SGDLS, CDR2 YYNGEE. Trimming cost V 0 bases and J 5 bases; bases outside gene matches: 17. Here the CDR3 DNA reads TGTGCCAGCAGCGTAGGACCCGAATGGGGGGGTGGAAGGAACGAGCAGTACTTC. Its translation is CASSVGPEWGGGRNEQYF.

CDR3: CASSAPEGQGIYEQYF. The CDR3 DNA follows: TGTGCCAGCAGCGCGCCAGAGGGACAGGGAATCTACGAGCAGTACTTC. This chain links TRBV5-5 with TRBJ2-7; 9 positions agree with TRBD1. The CDR3 length is 16 residues. The junction had 11 bases not matched to a gene; V was cut back by 4 bases and J by 3 bases. Germline CDR1 SGHKS, CDR2 YYEKEE (reference sequence).

The V gene is TRBV6-6, the J gene TRBJ2-3; a weak D match, TRBD1 (6 bases). Trimming shortened V by 7 bases and J by 3 bases, and 14 bases separated the two germline ends. Germline V CDR1 and CDR2: MNHNY, SVGAGI (reference sequence). The CDR3 has 14 amino acids. CDR3 loop: CASTKGQLTDTQYF. In nucleotides, the CDR3 is TGTGCCAGCACAAAAGGACAGCTTACAGATACGCAGTATTTT.

This clone was observed a single time. The rearrangement links TRBV18 to TRBJ2-1; weak D call: TRBD1 (5 bases). The V gene's germline CDR1 is KGHSH and CDR2 LQKENI. The CDR3 runs to 16 residues. The ends were cut back, 0 bases at V and 6 bases at J, with 15 bases in the middle. In DNA, the CDR3 is TGTGCCAGCTCACCACCGTGGCAAGGGGAATTCAATGAGCAGTTCTTC. Its protein is CASSPPWQGEFNEQFF.

V gene TRBV6-1 combines with J gene TRBJ2-3; 11 bases line up with TRBD2. Germline CDR1 and CDR2: MNHNS and SASEGT. J lost 0 bases, V lost 3 bases, and 8 bases had no gene match. The CDR3 is 18 residues long. The CDR3 is CASSEGILAGASTDTQYF. CDR3 bases: TGTGCCAGCAGTGAGGGAATACTAGCGGGGGCTAGCACAGATACGCAGTATTTT.

The table lists this clone with a few counts. This chain links TRBV6-6 with TRBJ1-1, with D possibly being TRBD1 (5 bases). The CDR3 consists of 13 residues. V was clipped by 2 bases and J by 7 bases, with 11 bases between them. The germline V gene has CDR1 MNHNY and CDR2 SVGAGI (reference sequence). Written as DNA, the CDR3 is TGTGCCAGCAGTTACGGGGAACAGGTTGAAGCTTTCTTT. Translation gives CASSYGEQVEAFF.

With respect to this clone: The identical CDR3 is also encoded by other nucleotide sequences in the sample. This chain connects TRBV5-4 to TRBJ2-2; 9 nucleotides align to TRBD2. CDR3 length equals 17 residues. Trimming took 4 bases from V and 0 from J; bases not matched to a gene: 7. Per germline, CDR1 SGHNT and CDR2 YYREEE (reference sequence). CDR3 protein: CASSAGGSVSNTGELFF. The DNA for the CDR3 is TGTGCCAGCAGCGCGGGGGGGTCAGTCTCGAACACCGGGGAGCTGTTTTTT.

The chain employs TRBV9 and TRBJ1-4; the match to TRBD1 covers 9 bases. Losses at the gene ends were 0 bases for V and 0 bases for J; bases not matched to a gene: 9. The CDR3 contains 19 residues. Germline CDR1 is SGDLS and CDR2 is YYNGEE. In DNA, the CDR3 is TGTGCCAGCAGCGTAGCCCCACAGGGGGCTTGGGCAACTAATGAAAAACTGTTTTTT. It translates to CASSVAPQGAWATNEKLFF.

The chain carries TRBV7-2 and TRBJ1-6; 9 positions agree with TRBD1. Germline assignment: CDR1 SGHTA and CDR2 FQGNSA. With 4 bases clipped from V and 6 bases from J, the junction kept 4 bases outside the gene matches. The CDR3 loop spans 15 amino acids. The CDR3 DNA is TGTGCCAGCAGCTACGGGACAGGGATTAATTCACCCCTCCACTTT. This codes for CASSYGTGINSPLHF.